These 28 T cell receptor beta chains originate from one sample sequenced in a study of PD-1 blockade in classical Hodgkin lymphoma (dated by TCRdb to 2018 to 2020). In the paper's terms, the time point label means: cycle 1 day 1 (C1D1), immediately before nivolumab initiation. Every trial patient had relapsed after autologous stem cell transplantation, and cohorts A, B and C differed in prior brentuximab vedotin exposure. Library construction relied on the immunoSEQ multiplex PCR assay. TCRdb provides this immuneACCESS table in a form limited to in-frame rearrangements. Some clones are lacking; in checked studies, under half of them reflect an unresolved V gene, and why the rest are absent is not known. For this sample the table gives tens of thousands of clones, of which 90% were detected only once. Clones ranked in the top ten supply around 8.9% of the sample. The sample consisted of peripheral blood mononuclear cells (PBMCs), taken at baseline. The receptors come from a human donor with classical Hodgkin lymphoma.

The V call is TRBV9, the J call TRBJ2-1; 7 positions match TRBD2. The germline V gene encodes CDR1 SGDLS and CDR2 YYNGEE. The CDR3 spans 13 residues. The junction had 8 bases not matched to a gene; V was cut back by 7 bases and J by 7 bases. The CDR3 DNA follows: TGTGCCAGCGGAGGGGAGGGAGGGAATGAGCAGTTCTTC. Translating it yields CASGGEGGNEQFF.

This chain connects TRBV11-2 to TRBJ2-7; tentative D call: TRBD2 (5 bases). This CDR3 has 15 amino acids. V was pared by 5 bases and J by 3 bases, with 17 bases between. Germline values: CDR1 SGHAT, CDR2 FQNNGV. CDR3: CASSPPPGRGYEQYF. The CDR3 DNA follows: TGTGCCAGCAGCCCGCCCCCCGGCCGGGGCTACGAGCAGTACTTC.

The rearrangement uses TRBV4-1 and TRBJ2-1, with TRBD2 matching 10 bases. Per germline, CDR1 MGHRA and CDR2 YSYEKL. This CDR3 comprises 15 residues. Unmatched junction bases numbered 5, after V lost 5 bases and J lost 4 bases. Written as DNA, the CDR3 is TGCGCCAGCAGCGTTCCTAGCGGGAGTTACAATGAGCAGTTCTTC. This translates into CASSVPSGSYNEQFF.

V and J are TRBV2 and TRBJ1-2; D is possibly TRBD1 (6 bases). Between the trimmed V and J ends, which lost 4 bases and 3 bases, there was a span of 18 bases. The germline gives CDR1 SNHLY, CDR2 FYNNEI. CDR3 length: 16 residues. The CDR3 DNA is TGTGCCAGCAGTGGAGGCACAGGGCTCTACTACTATGGCTACACCTTC. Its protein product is CASSGGTGLYYYGYTF.

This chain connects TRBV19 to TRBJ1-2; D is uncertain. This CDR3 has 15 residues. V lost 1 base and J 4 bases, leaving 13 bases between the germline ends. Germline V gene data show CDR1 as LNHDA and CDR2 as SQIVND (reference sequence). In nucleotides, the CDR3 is TGTGCCAGTAGTATAGGGGTAGGGAGCACCTATGGCTACACCTTC. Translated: CASSIGVGSTYGYTF.

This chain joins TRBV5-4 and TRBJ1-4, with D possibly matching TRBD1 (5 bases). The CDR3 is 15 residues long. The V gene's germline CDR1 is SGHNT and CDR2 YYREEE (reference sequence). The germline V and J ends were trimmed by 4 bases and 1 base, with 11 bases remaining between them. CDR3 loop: CASSHDSETNEKLFF. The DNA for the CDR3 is TGTGCCAGCAGCCACGACAGCGAAACTAATGAAAAACTGTTTTTT.

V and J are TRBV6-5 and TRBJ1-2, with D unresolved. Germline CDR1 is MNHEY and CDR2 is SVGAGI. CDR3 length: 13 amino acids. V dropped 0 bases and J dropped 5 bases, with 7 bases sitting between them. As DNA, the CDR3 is TGTGCCAGCAGTTACTCGTATGAATATGGCTACACCTTC. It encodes CASSYSYEYGYTF.

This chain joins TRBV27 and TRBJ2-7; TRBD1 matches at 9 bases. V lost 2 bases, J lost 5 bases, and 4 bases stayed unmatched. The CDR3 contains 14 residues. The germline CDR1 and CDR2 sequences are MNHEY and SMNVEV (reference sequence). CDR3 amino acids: CASSLMGQGNEQYF. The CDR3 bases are TGTGCCAGCAGTTTAATGGGACAGGGTAACGAGCAGTACTTC.

The DNA of the CDR3 is TGTGCCAGCAGCCCCCCCGACAGGGGCTACGAGCAGTACTTC. It translates to CASSPPDRGYEQYF. J is TRBJ2-7 and V is TRBV28; 8 nucleotides agree with TRBD1. Trimming at V came to 6 bases and at J to 3 bases, leaving 7 bases not matched to a gene. The CDR3 runs to 14 residues. Germline CDR1 is MDHEN and CDR2 is SYDVKM.

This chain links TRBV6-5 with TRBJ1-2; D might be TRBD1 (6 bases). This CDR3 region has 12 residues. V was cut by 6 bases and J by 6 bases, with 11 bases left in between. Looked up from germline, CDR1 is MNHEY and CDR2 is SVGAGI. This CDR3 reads CASSSGGHGYTF. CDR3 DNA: TGTGCCAGCAGCTCCGGGGGGCATGGCTACACCTTC.

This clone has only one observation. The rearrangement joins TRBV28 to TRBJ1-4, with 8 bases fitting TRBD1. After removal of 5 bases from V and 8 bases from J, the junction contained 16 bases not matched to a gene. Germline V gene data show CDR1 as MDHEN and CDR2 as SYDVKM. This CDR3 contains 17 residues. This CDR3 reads CASSPGQGPVFYEKLFF. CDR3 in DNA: TGTGCCAGCAGTCCCGGACAGGGACCGGTGTTTTACGAAAAACTGTTTTTT.

CDR3 DNA sequence: TGTGCCAGAAGCTTGGACCCTTCCCCGGGGGCCTTCCGGGAAGCAGATACGCAGTATTTT. Its translation is CARSLDPSPGAFREADTQYF. The chain joins TRBV5-3 to TRBJ2-3; D tentatively reads TRBD1 or TRBD2 (6 bases each). TRBV5-3 is known as an ORF, though its function is uncertain. The CDR3 contains 20 residues. V lost 0 bases to trimming and J lost 4 bases, with 27 bases between them.

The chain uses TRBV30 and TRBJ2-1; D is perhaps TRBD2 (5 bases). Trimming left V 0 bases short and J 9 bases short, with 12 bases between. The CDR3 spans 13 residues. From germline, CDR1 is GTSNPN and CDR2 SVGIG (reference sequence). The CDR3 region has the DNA TGTGCCTGGAGTGTACAACTAGTCGGTGAGCAGTTCTTC. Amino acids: CAWSVQLVGEQFF.

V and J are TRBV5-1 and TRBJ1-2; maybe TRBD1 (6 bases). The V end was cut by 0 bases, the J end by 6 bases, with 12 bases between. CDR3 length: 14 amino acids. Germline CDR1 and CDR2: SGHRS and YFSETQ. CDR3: CASSLETGINGYTF. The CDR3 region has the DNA TGCGCCAGCAGCTTGGAAACAGGGATTAATGGCTACACCTTC.

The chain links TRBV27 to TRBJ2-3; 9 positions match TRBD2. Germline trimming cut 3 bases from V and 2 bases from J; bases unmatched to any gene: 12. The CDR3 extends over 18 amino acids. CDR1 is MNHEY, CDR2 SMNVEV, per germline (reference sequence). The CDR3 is CASSFIAGVEFPTDTQYF. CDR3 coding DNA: TGTGCCAGCAGTTTCATAGCGGGAGTTGAATTCCCCACAGATACGCAGTATTTT.

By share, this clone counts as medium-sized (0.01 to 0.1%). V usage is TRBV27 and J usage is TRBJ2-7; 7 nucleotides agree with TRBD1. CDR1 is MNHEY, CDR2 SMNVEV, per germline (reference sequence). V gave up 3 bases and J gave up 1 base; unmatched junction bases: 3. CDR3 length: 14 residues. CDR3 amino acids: CASSLSDRSYEQYF. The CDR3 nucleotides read TGTGCCAGCAGTTTGTCGGACAGGTCCTACGAGCAGTACTTC.

The CDR3 sequence: CASSELEVKPEQFF. In DNA, the CDR3 is TGCGCCAGCAGTGAGCTGGAAGTAAAACCTGAGCAGTTCTTC. The chain has TRBV10-2 and TRBJ2-1; D is unclear. CDR3 length: 14 residues. CDR1 and CDR2 from the germline V gene are WSHSY and SAAADI. The V end was cut by 2 bases, the J end by 9 bases, with 14 bases between.

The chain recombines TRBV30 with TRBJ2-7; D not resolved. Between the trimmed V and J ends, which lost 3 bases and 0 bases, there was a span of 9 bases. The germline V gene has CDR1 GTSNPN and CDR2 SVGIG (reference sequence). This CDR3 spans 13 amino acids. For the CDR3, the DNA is TGTGCCTGGAGCCCCAATGGCTCCTACGAGCAGTACTTC. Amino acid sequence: CAWSPNGSYEQYF.

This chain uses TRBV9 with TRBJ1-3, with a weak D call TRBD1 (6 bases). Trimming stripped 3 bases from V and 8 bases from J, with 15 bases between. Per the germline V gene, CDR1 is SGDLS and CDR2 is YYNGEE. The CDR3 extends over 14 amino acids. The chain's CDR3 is CASSAETGGDTIYF. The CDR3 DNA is TGTGCCAGCAGCGCAGAGACAGGCGGGGACACCATATATTTT.

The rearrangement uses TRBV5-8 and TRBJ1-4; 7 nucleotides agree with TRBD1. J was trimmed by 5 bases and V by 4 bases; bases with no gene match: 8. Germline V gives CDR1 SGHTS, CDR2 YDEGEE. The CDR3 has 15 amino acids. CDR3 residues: CASSLPGTANEKLFF. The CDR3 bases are TGTGCCAGCAGCCTCCCCGGGACAGCAAATGAAAAACTGTTTTTT. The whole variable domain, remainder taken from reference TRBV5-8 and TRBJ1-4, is EAGVTQSPTHLIKTRGQQATLRCSPISGHTSVYWYQQALGLGLQFLLWYDEGEERNRGNFPPRFSGRQFPNYSSELNVNALELEDSALYLCASSLPGTANEKLFFGSGTQLSVL.

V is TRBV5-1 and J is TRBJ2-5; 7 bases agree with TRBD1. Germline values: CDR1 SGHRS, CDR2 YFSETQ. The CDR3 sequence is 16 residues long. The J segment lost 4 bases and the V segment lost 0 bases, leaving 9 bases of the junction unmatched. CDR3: CASSLASDRYGETQYF. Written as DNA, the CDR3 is TGCGCCAGCAGCTTGGCCTCGGACAGGTACGGAGAGACCCAGTACTTC.

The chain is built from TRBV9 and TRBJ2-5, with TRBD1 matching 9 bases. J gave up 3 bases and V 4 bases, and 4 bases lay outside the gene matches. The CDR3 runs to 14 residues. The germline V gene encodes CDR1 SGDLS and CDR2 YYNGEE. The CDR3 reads CASSPWTGEETQYF. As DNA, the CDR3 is TGTGCCAGCAGCCCCTGGACAGGGGAAGAGACCCAGTACTTC.

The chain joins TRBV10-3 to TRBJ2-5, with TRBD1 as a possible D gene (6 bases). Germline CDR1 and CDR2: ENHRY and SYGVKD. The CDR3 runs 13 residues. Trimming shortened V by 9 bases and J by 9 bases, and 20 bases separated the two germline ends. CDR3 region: CAIRSEGAGAQYF. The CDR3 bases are TGTGCCATTAGGTCTGAGGGTGCAGGGGCCCAGTACTTC.

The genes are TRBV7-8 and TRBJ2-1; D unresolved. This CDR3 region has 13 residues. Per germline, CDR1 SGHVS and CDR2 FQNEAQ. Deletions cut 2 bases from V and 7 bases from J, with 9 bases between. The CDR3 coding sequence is TGTGCCAGCAGCTTAAACGCAAGGAATGAGCAGTTCTTC. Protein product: CASSLNARNEQFF.

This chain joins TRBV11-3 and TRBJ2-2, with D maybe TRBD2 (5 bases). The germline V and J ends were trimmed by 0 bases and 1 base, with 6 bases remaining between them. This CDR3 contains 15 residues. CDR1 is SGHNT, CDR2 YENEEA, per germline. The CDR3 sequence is CASSLERGNTGELFF. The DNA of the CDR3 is TGTGCCAGCAGCTTAGAACGGGGGAACACCGGGGAGCTGTTTTTT.

CDR3 amino acids: CASSLATGGGYGYTF. CDR3 nucleotide sequence: TGCGCCAGCAGCTTAGCGACAGGGGGAGGCTATGGCTACACCTTC. This rearrangement joins TRBV5-1 to TRBJ1-2; 9 bases are shared with TRBD1. The CDR3 contains 15 residues. Germline V gene sequence: CDR1 SGHRS, CDR2 YFSETQ. With 2 bases clipped from V and 4 bases from J, the junction kept 6 bases outside the gene matches.

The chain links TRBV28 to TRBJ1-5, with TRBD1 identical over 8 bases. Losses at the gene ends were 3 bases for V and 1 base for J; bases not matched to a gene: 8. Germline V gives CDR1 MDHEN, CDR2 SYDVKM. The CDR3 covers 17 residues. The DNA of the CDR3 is TGTGCCAGCAGTTTTCTGGGTGGACAGGGAAGCAATCAGCCCCAGCATTTT. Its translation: CASSFLGGQGSNQPQHF.

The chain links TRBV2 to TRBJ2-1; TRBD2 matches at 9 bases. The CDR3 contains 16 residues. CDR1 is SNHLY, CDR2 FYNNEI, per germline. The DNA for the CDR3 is TGTGTCTGGACCAGCGGGGGGTCCAGCTCCTACAATGAGCAGTTCTTC. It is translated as CVWTSGGSSSYNEQFF.